This record concerns one TCR beta chain sequence. Antigen specificity is unknown. Sequencing used immunoSEQ multiplex PCR; TCRdb keeps in-frame clones, though not all of them. The sample yields around 450,000 clones, over 75% seen once. This sample was taken from a study of Ad26.COV2.S vaccination and SARS-CoV-2 variants. Study overall: COV1001, an Ad26.COV2.S trial, supplied this vaccine-arm donor. Once or twice, 56 days apart, Ad26.COV2.S was delivered intramuscularly. Study findings and constraints: Placebo recipients showed lower spike-specific TCR breadth than vaccinees.

Regarding treatment: over 15 received Ad26.COV2.S at low or high dose, single or two shots; about 5 received placebo; per-sample allocation not given. Repertoires come from day 63 after the first vaccine or placebo injection. The administered vaccine (an Ad26 vector) expressed Wuhan-strain SARS-CoV-2 spike. V was clipped by 0 bases and J by 0 bases, with 10 bases between them. This CDR3 region has 17 residues. Per germline, CDR1 SGDLS and CDR2 YYNGEE. The source material was peripheral blood, sampled in a trial of Ad26.COV2.S vaccine versus placebo. The clonotype comes from a person aged 18 to 65 who received the Ad26.COV2.S COVID-19 vaccine or a placebo. The chain carries TRBV9 and TRBJ2-6, with D uncertain. CDR3 sequence (DNA): TGTGCCAGCAGCGTAGTAGTGCAACACTCTGGGGCCAACGTCCTGACTTTC. It is translated as CASSVVVQHSGANVLTF.